This T cell receptor beta chain was sequenced for a study of PD-L1 blockade in urothelial cancer. Study-wide background: Patients started atezolizumab in the mid-2010s, 1,200 mg intravenously every 3 weeks. Blood-derived samples held a median 141,255 T cells.

Germline values: CDR1 SGHRS, CDR2 YFSETQ. V was trimmed by 0 bases and J by 1 base, leaving 13 bases between them. The length of the CDR3 is 16 residues. Using immunoSEQ multiplex PCR, the repertoire was profiled, and TCRdb retains in-frame clones only, with some absent. The repertoire holds about 86,000 clones, with under 90% as singletons. This clone was seen repeatedly, ten times or more. The sample's time point: pretreatment peripheral blood. The patients' disease, urothelial carcinoma, was locally advanced or metastatic. This TCR was sampled from a man between 60 and 70 years old with urothelial cancer. The material sequenced was PBMCs, taken around atezolizumab (anti-PD-L1) treatment. V gene TRBV5-1 combines with J gene TRBJ1-1, with D unresolved. CDR3 coding DNA: TGCGCCAGCAGCTTGGCACGCCCCCAGGAGAACACTGAAGCTTTCTTT. Amino acids: CASSLARPQENTEAFF.